One sample yielded the 11 T cell receptor beta chains listed below, sequenced in a study of blood T cell repertoires in COVID-19 (dated by TCRdb to the early 2020s). The method was the immunoSEQ multiplex PCR assay. The clones in this table, taken by TCRdb from immuneACCESS, are in-frame only. Not every clone is retained; where verified, under half of the shortfall comes from an unresolved V gene, and the cause of the rest is unknown. The sample table records under 200,000 clones; roughly 85% of these occur just once. The ten largest clones take up roughly 1.9% of the sample. The specimen sequenced was peripheral blood. The receptors here all came from a woman older than 75 with acute or convalescent COVID-19.

V is TRBV6-2 or TRBV6-3 and J is TRBJ2-2, with 7 nucleotides matching TRBD2. There are 19 residues in the CDR3. V shed 5 bases and J 2 bases; nucleotides not matched to a gene: 17. The germline gives CDR1 MNHEY, CDR2 SVGEGT. The CDR3 bases are TGTGCCAGCAGTCTCACCCCCTCTGGACTAGAACCAAACACCGGGGAGCTGTTTTTT. Its translation is CASSLTPSGLEPNTGELFF.

This sequence joins TRBV29-1 and TRBJ1-1; D is ambiguous. V was clipped by 2 bases and J by 4 bases, with 11 bases between them. The CDR3 covers 13 residues. CDR1 and CDR2 (germline): SQVTM, ANQGSEA. This chain's CDR3 is CSVERQAGTEAFF. CDR3 bases: TGCAGCGTTGAAAGGCAGGCCGGCACTGAAGCTTTCTTT.

The gene calls are TRBV7-3 and TRBJ2-1, with 8 bases fitting TRBD1. Germline V gene sequence: CDR1 SGHTA, CDR2 FQGTGA. This CDR3 comprises 16 residues. Trimming cost V 2 bases and J 9 bases; bases outside gene matches: 12. This chain's CDR3 is CASSLGSGTGLGEQFF. The CDR3 DNA reads TGTGCCAGCAGCTTAGGCTCCGGGACAGGATTAGGTGAGCAGTTCTTC.

The V and J genes are TRBV9 and TRBJ1-1; 7 bases are a match to TRBD1. Germline-derived CDR1 and CDR2 are SGDLS and YYNGEE. The CDR3 is 16 amino acids. V dropped 3 bases and J dropped 1; count of bases not matched to a gene: 9. The CDR3 region is CASSDRQGEENTEAFF. CDR3 DNA sequence: TGTGCCAGCAGCGACAGACAGGGAGAAGAGAACACTGAAGCTTTCTTT.

As concerns this clone: The same CDR3 arises from other DNA sequences in this sample as well. The chain's CDR3 is CASRRTAANTGELFF. CDR3 nucleotide sequence: TGTGCCAGCAGGCGGACAGCAGCGAACACCGGGGAGCTGTTTTTT. The rearrangement links TRBV2 to TRBJ2-2; D is possibly TRBD1 (6 bases). The CDR3 totals 15 residues. The germline V gene has CDR1 SNHLY and CDR2 FYNNEI. Deletions cut 6 bases from V and 0 bases from J, with 11 bases between.

The J gene is TRBJ2-7, the V gene TRBV5-1; the match to TRBD1 covers 8 bases. The V and J ends lost 4 bases and 5 bases, in that order; junction bases with no gene match: 8. The CDR3 runs 14 residues. Germline V CDR1 and CDR2: SGHRS, YFSETQ. The CDR3 loop is CASSRGQGANEQYF. DNA of the CDR3: TGCGCCAGCAGCCGCGGGCAGGGGGCTAACGAGCAGTACTTC.

This chain joins TRBV6-5 and TRBJ2-5; 10 bases match TRBD1. The CDR3 spans 15 residues. The ends lost 4 bases at V and 6 bases at J; junction bases unmatched: 8. Germline CDR1 is MNHEY and CDR2 is SVGAGI. The CDR3 here is CASSSRDRGAKTQYF. Here the CDR3 DNA reads TGTGCCAGCAGTTCCCGGGACAGGGGAGCCAAGACCCAGTACTTC.

The V call is TRBV12-3 or TRBV12-4, the J call TRBJ1-4; D unclear. Deletions cut 5 bases from V and 10 bases from J, with 14 bases between. CDR3 size: 13 residues. This CDR3 is CASSGKQRVKLFF. CDR3 nucleotides: TGTGCCAGCAGTGGAAAACAGCGGGTAAAACTGTTTTTT.

In regard to this clone: Other nucleotide sequences from this sample produce the same CDR3. The CDR3: CASSSGGLGTVQETQYF. DNA for the CDR3: TGCGCCAGCAGCTCGGGGGGTCTCGGGACGGTACAAGAGACCCAGTACTTC. The V call is TRBV5-1, the J call TRBJ2-5; 7 nucleotides line up with TRBD2. This CDR3 region has 17 residues. J was trimmed by 2 bases and V by 3 bases; bases with no gene match: 13. Germline CDR1 and CDR2: SGHRS and YFSETQ.

This chain joins TRBV7-2 and TRBJ2-2; TRBD2 matches 8 bases. The germline V gene encodes CDR1 SGHTA and CDR2 FQGNSA. The CDR3 is 16 amino acids. J gave up 4 bases and V 5 bases, and 9 bases lay outside the gene matches. DNA of the CDR3: TGTGCCAGCAGCCGTCCCGGGACTAGTCGCACCGGGGAGCTGTTTTTT. Residues: CASSRPGTSRTGELFF.

In its sample, this clone was seen a few times. The rearrangement uses TRBV6-5 and TRBJ2-7, with 14 positions matching TRBD2. Germline lookup yields CDR1 MNHEY and CDR2 SVGAGI. J lost 5 bases, V lost 4 bases, and 1 base had no gene match. The CDR3 is 14 residues long. The CDR3 reads CASSLGLAGDEQYF. The CDR3 DNA reads as TGTGCCAGCAGTTTGGGACTAGCGGGAGACGAGCAGTACTTC.